Listed below are T cell receptor beta chains from one sample, sequenced in a study of blood T cell repertoires in COVID-19. The data were produced by immunoSEQ multiplex PCR, yet TCRdb's version contains in-frame clones alone and is incomplete. The table lists hundreds of thousands of clones, nearly 90% of them singletons. Sequenced material: peripheral blood. These receptors all stem from a woman in her forties with COVID-19, enrolled during active disease. Each CDR3 is given with its conserved first and last residue. D genes are given only for firm matches. The listing skips clone size in some rows; elsewhere it reads once, few, many or a size class.

abundance	j_gene	d_gene	v_gene	CDR3nt	CDR3aa
NA	TRBJ2-1	NA	TRBV2	TGTGCCAGCAGTGAACTACGAGCCGTCAATGAGCAGTTCTTC	CASSELRAVNEQFF
NA	TRBJ1-5	NA	TRBV28	TGTGCCAGCAGTTTCCCCGGCGGGATTAGCAGCAATCAGCCCCAGCATTTT	CASSFPGGISSNQPQHF
NA	TRBJ1-6	NA	TRBV5-1	TGCGCCAGCAGCTTGGACAGGGTTAATTCACCCCTCCACTTT	CASSLDRVNSPLHF
NA	TRBJ2-7	NA	TRBV12-3/TRBV12-4	TGTGCCAGCAGCGACTTCCCGTCCGAGCAGTACTTC	CASSDFPSEQYF
NA	TRBJ1-2	NA	TRBV19	TGTGCCAGTAGCGGAGACGGGGGGCACTATGGCTACACCTTC	CASSGDGGHYGYTF
NA	TRBJ2-3	TRBD2	TRBV11-2	TGTGCCAGCAGCGTGGGACTAGCGGCATCTTGGGCAGATACGCAGTATTTT	CASSVGLAASWADTQYF
NA	TRBJ2-5	NA	TRBV10-3	TGTGCCATCATGCAGGGAGAGACCCAGTACTTC	CAIMQGETQYF
NA	TRBJ1-2	TRBD1	TRBV10-2	TGCGCCAGCGGGACAGCCTACTATGGCTACACCTTC	CASGTAYYGYTF
NA	TRBJ2-2	TRBD2	TRBV27	TGTGCCAGCAGTTCTACTCGGACTAGCGGATATTACACCGGGGAGCTGTTTTTT	CASSSTRTSGYYTGELFF
NA	TRBJ2-7	TRBD1	TRBV27	TGTGCCAGCAGTCCAGACCAAAGGACAGGTTTAATCTACGAGCAGTACTTC	CASSPDQRTGLIYEQYF
NA	TRBJ2-2	TRBD1	TRBV29-1	TGCAGCGCGGGACAGGGCTACACCGGGGAGCTGTTTTTT	CSAGQGYTGELFF
NA	TRBJ2-7	TRBD2	TRBV6-5	TGTGCCAGCAGTTACTCGTCGGGTAGCGGGACTTACGAGCAGTACTTC	CASSYSSGSGTYEQYF
NA	TRBJ2-3	NA	TRBV5-1	TGCGCCAGCAGCCCCGCGACAGGTCCAGCCACAGATACGCAGTATTTT	CASSPATGPATDTQYF
NA	TRBJ2-3	NA	TRBV28	TGTGCCAGCAGCCTCCCTCCGGGACAGGGGGTACTAGCGGGAGCCGAGGATACGCAGTATTTT	CASSLPPGQGVLAGAEDTQYF
NA	TRBJ2-7	NA	TRBV9	TGTGCCAGCAGCGTAGAGATTGGGAGCTCCTACGAGCAGTACTTC	CASSVEIGSSYEQYF
NA	TRBJ2-1	TRBD2	TRBV3-1/TRBV3-2	TGTGCCAGCAGCCAAGCAGGAGTGAGCGGGAGGGCCATTAACAATGAGCAGTTCTTC	CASSQAGVSGRAINNEQFF
once	TRBJ2-1	TRBD1	TRBV19	TGTGCCAGTAGTGCCTGGGGACAGGCGAATGAGCAGTTCTTC	CASSAWGQANEQFF
NA	TRBJ1-4	NA	TRBV6-5	TGTGCCAGCAGTTACGTCCCGGGAGAGGTGGAAAAACTGTTTTTT	CASSYVPGEVEKLFF
once	TRBJ2-1	NA	TRBV6-5	TGTGCCAGCAGTTACTCGTCTCCTTCTGAGCAGTTCTTC	CASSYSSPSEQFF
NA	TRBJ1-1	NA	TRBV10-3	TGTGCCATCAGCGCCCGCGGGGGGCGAGACACTGAAGCTTTCTTT	CAISARGGRDTEAFF
NA	TRBJ1-1	TRBD1	TRBV18	TGTGCCAGCTCACCACGACAGGGGATCGTCACTGAAGCTTTCTTT	CASSPRQGIVTEAFF
NA	TRBJ2-7	TRBD2	TRBV9	TGTGCCAGCGCCCAGGGGGGCGGGAGGGGTAACGAGCAGTACTTC	CASAQGGGRGNEQYF
NA	TRBJ1-2	TRBD1	TRBV5-1	TGCGCCAGCGGCGAAAACAGGGGGCAGAGTGGCTACACCTTC	CASGENRGQSGYTF
NA	TRBJ1-1	NA	TRBV6-5	TGTGCCAGCAGTTACTTATCCAGGACAGTTAACACTGAAGCTTTCTTT	CASSYLSRTVNTEAFF
NA	TRBJ1-1	NA	TRBV6-5	TGTGCCAGTCAAAGGGGTAACACTGAAGCTTTCTTT	CASQRGNTEAFF
few	TRBJ2-1	NA	TRBV6-4	TGTGCCAGCAGTGCCCAAACACGGGACTCAACGGGGGAGCAGTTCTTC	CASSAQTRDSTGEQFF
NA	TRBJ1-1	NA	TRBV23-1	TGCGCCAGCAGCCCCCGGGTTGGGGGGATGAACACTGAAGCTTTCTTT	CASSPRVGGMNTEAFF
NA	TRBJ1-4	TRBD1	TRBV28	TGTGCCAGCAGTCCCCTCGGGACAGGGCGGAATGAAAAACTGTTTTTT	CASSPLGTGRNEKLFF
NA	TRBJ2-7	NA	TRBV28	TGTGCCAGCAGTTTTACAGGACAGTCCTATTACGAGCAGTACTTC	CASSFTGQSYYEQYF
NA	TRBJ2-6	NA	TRBV19	TGTGCCACCAGACAATCTGGGGCCAACGTCCTGACTTTC	CATRQSGANVLTF
NA	TRBJ2-1	NA	TRBV29-1	TGCAGTGCAGACTTCTACAATGAGCAGTTCTTC	CSADFYNEQFF
NA	TRBJ2-1	TRBD2	TRBV2	TGTGCCAGCATGAGAGAAGCGGGGGCCAGCTCCTACAATGAGCAGTTCTTC	CASMREAGASSYNEQFF
NA	TRBJ1-1	TRBD1	TRBV19	TGTGCCAGTAGTGAAAACAGGGGAACCCCTCTTGGAGCTTTCTTT	CASSENRGTPLGAFF
NA	TRBJ2-1	NA	TRBV24-1	TGTGCCACCAGTGATCAGGGAAGGGTGGAGCAGTTCTTC	CATSDQGRVEQFF
NA	TRBJ2-3	TRBD2	TRBV5-5	TGTGCCAGCAGCTTGGATAGCGGGGGAACAGATACGCAGTATTTT	CASSLDSGGTDTQYF
NA	TRBJ2-7	TRBD1	TRBV28	TGTGCCAGCAGTCCGGGACAGGGGTTCTACGAGCAGTACTTC	CASSPGQGFYEQYF
NA	TRBJ2-7	TRBD1	TRBV28	TGTGCCAGCAGTCCCGACAGGGTCCCCTACGAGCAGTACTTC	CASSPDRVPYEQYF
NA	TRBJ2-2	NA	TRBV27	TGTGCCAGCAGTTTATCGTGGCTGGTCAACACCGGGGAGCTGTTTTTT	CASSLSWLVNTGELFF
NA	TRBJ2-1	NA	TRBV27	TGTGCCAGCAGTTTACGTCGCGGCGGAGATTACAATGAGCAGTTCTTC	CASSLRRGGDYNEQFF
NA	TRBJ2-1	TRBD2	TRBV9	TGTGCCAGCAGCGGATTAGCGGGGGGGCCCGAGCAGTTCTTC	CASSGLAGGPEQFF
NA	TRBJ2-5	TRBD2	TRBV19	TGTGCCAGTAGTCTTACTAGCGGGAGGTTTGAGACCCAGTACTTC	CASSLTSGRFETQYF
NA	TRBJ1-2	NA	TRBV13	TGTGCCAGCAGCTTAGGGGAGGGCTATGGCTACACCTTC	CASSLGEGYGYTF
once	TRBJ1-2	NA	TRBV28	TGTGCCAGCAGTAAGGGGGGGGCATGGAGGGCTAACTATGGCTACACCTTC	CASSKGGAWRANYGYTF
NA	TRBJ1-2	NA	TRBV7-2	TGTGCCAGCAGCTTAGGGCATCTGAACTATGGCTACACCTTC	CASSLGHLNYGYTF
NA	TRBJ1-5	NA	TRBV27	TGTGCCAGCAGTTTATCGTCTGGGTTCGGGCAGCCCCAGCATTTT	CASSLSSGFGQPQHF